What follows are 4 T cell receptor beta chains derived from one specimen sequenced in a study of OX40 agonist ivuxolimab in advanced cancers. Some clones are missing from TCRdb's copy, which holds only in-frame ones; the method was immunoSEQ multiplex PCR. Altogether 25,000 to 35,000 clones are present, about 90% being singletons, with the ten largest covering roughly 15%. The material was CD4+ or CD8+ T cells sorted from blood, obtained in a trial of the OX40 agonist ivuxolimab. The origin of the receptors is an adult with an advanced solid tumor such as melanoma, head and neck, liver or kidney cancer.

The table lists this clone with a count of one. The V call is TRBV13, the J call TRBJ2-1; TRBD2 matches at 10 bases. Germline CDR1 reads PRHDT; CDR2 reads FYEKMQ (reference sequence). The CDR3 has 15 residues. V shed 5 bases, J shed 9 bases, and the junction held 10 bases outside the gene matches. CDR3 nucleotide sequence: TGTGCCAGCAGCCCACCACGACTAGCGGGTATTGAGCAGTTCTTC. As protein: CASSPPRLAGIEQFF.

The V and J genes are TRBV11-2 and TRBJ1-1, with 9 bases matching TRBD1. Looked up from germline, CDR1 is SGHAT and CDR2 is FQNNGV. Unmatched junction bases numbered 7, after V lost 6 bases and J lost 5 bases. The CDR3 runs to 14 residues. The CDR3 is CASSPGTGITEAFF. The CDR3, as DNA: TGTGCCAGCAGTCCCGGGACAGGGATAACTGAAGCTTTCTTT.

This rearrangement joins TRBV2 to TRBJ1-6; D perhaps matches TRBD1 (5 bases). Trimming took off 2 bases at V and 6 bases at J, with 17 bases between the two ends. Germline lookup yields CDR1 SNHLY and CDR2 FYNNEI. The length of the CDR3 is 17 residues. The CDR3: CASSEPRGRGSNSPLHF. CDR3 nucleotide sequence: TGTGCCAGCAGTGAACCCCGGGGGAGAGGGTCTAATTCACCCCTCCACTTT. The full variable domain, with the rest looked up from reference TRBV2 and TRBJ1-6, is EPEVTQTPSHQVTQMGQEVILRCVPISNHLYFYWYRQILGQKVEFLVSFYNNEISEKSEIFDDQFSVERPDGSNFTLKIRSTKLEDSAMYFCASSEPRGRGSNSPLHFGNGTRLTVT.

Points on this clone: The sample carries other DNA sequences with the same CDR3. This chain connects TRBV9 to TRBJ2-7; TRBD1 might be the D (6 bases). Germline V CDR1 and CDR2: SGDLS, YYNGEE. The germline V and J ends were trimmed by 2 bases and 4 bases, with 10 bases remaining between them. This CDR3 has 13 amino acids. The chain's CDR3 is CASSVGAGYEQYF. The CDR3 bases are TGTGCCAGCAGCGTGGGGGCTGGGTACGAGCAGTACTTC.